The rows below give T cell receptor beta chains drawn from one sample of a study of resident and recirculating memory T cells in vitiligo. TCRdb keeps only in-frame clones here, not all; method: immunoSEQ multiplex PCR. This sample has tens of thousands of clones; roughly nine tenths occur once, and the top ten carry over 4.5%. Sequenced: blood. All receptors come from a male donor with vitiligo. Both conserved end residues are part of each CDR3. The order of the fields is clone size, J gene, CDR3 length, V gene, D gene, CDR3 DNA, CDR3 protein. The D gene is left open where the match is weak. Not all rows give a size; the values are once, few, many and, for expanded clones, a class.

abundance: .; j_gene: TRBJ2-1; len: 16; v_gene: TRBV7-9; d_gene: TRBD2; CDR3nt: TGTGCCAGCAGCTTAGTTTTTAGCGGGGGGTTGAATGAGCAGTTCTTC; CDR3aa: CASSLVFSGGLNEQFF
abundance: .; j_gene: TRBJ2-3; len: 18; v_gene: TRBV15; d_gene: TRBD2; CDR3nt: TGTGCCACCAGCTCACGGATTACTAGCGGGGTTGGCACAGATACGCAGTATTTT; CDR3aa: CATSSRITSGVGTDTQYF
abundance: .; j_gene: TRBJ1-4; len: 15; v_gene: TRBV6-1; d_gene: .; CDR3nt: TGTGCCAGCAGTGAACCCAGGGGTGCTAATGAAAAACTGTTTTTT; CDR3aa: CASSEPRGANEKLFF
abundance: .; j_gene: TRBJ2-3; len: 18; v_gene: TRBV9; d_gene: TRBD2; CDR3nt: TGTGCCAGCAGCGAGGGGACTAGCGGGGGCGTTGGCACAGATACGCAGTATTTT; CDR3aa: CASSEGTSGGVGTDTQYF
abundance: .; j_gene: TRBJ1-4; len: 16; v_gene: TRBV7-9; d_gene: TRBD1; CDR3nt: TGTGCCAGCAGCTTAATTCCGACAGGGCTAAATGAAAAACTGTTTTTT; CDR3aa: CASSLIPTGLNEKLFF
abundance: .; j_gene: TRBJ1-1; len: 14; v_gene: TRBV7-2; d_gene: .; CDR3nt: TGTGCCAGCAGCTCAGGGTGGGGGAACACTGAAGCTTTCTTT; CDR3aa: CASSSGWGNTEAFF
abundance: .; j_gene: TRBJ2-7; len: 12; v_gene: TRBV11-3; d_gene: TRBD1; CDR3nt: TGTGCCAGCAGCGGGGACAGCTACGAGCAGTACTTC; CDR3aa: CASSGDSYEQYF
abundance: .; j_gene: TRBJ2-2; len: 13; v_gene: TRBV27; d_gene: .; CDR3nt: TGTGCCAGCAGTTTTTCCAGTGGCGGGGAGCTGTTTTTT; CDR3aa: CASSFSSGGELFF
abundance: once; j_gene: TRBJ1-1; len: 17; v_gene: TRBV4-2; d_gene: TRBD1; CDR3nt: TGTGCCAGCAGCCAAGTGTTCCGGGACAGGGCAAACACTGAAGCTTTCTTT; CDR3aa: CASSQVFRDRANTEAFF
abundance: .; j_gene: TRBJ2-3; len: 14; v_gene: TRBV11-2; d_gene: TRBD1; CDR3nt: TGTGCCAGCAGCCCAGACAGGGACACAGATACGCAGTATTTT; CDR3aa: CASSPDRDTDTQYF
abundance: .; j_gene: TRBJ2-7; len: 14; v_gene: TRBV5-8; d_gene: .; CDR3nt: TGTGCCAGCAGCTTCTGGTCCGGGGACTACGAGCAGTACTTC; CDR3aa: CASSFWSGDYEQYF
abundance: .; j_gene: TRBJ2-1; len: 16; v_gene: TRBV9; d_gene: TRBD2; CDR3nt: TGTGCCAGCAGCGTAGGGGGGTTAGCGGGGGGTGGCGAGCAGTTCTTC; CDR3aa: CASSVGGLAGGGEQFF
abundance: .; j_gene: TRBJ2-5; len: 14; v_gene: TRBV7-2; d_gene: .; CDR3nt: TGTGCCAGCAGCTTATCGAGGGGGGGCGAGACCCAGTACTTC; CDR3aa: CASSLSRGGETQYF
abundance: .; j_gene: TRBJ1-1; len: 16; v_gene: TRBV6-5; d_gene: TRBD1; CDR3nt: TGTGCCAGCAGTTCCGCCGGACAGGCCTTGAACACTGAAGCTTTCTTT; CDR3aa: CASSSAGQALNTEAFF
abundance: .; j_gene: TRBJ2-4; len: 18; v_gene: TRBV4-3; d_gene: TRBD2; CDR3nt: TGCGCCAGCAGCCAAGTTCGTACCAGCGGGGGGGCCAAAAACATTCAGTACTTC; CDR3aa: CASSQVRTSGGAKNIQYF
abundance: .; j_gene: TRBJ2-7; len: 15; v_gene: TRBV28; d_gene: .; CDR3nt: TGTGCCAGCAGTTTAAGTTCACAGAGCTCCTACGAGCAGTACTTC; CDR3aa: CASSLSSQSSYEQYF
abundance: .; j_gene: TRBJ1-2; len: 10; v_gene: TRBV5-4; d_gene: .; CDR3nt: TGTGCCAGCAGCGAGGATGGCTACACCTTC; CDR3aa: CASSEDGYTF
abundance: .; j_gene: TRBJ1-2; len: 13; v_gene: TRBV6-5; d_gene: TRBD1; CDR3nt: TGTGCCAGCTTTACCGGGACAGTCTATGGCTACACCTTC; CDR3aa: CASFTGTVYGYTF
abundance: .; j_gene: TRBJ1-2; len: 12; v_gene: TRBV6-1; d_gene: .; CDR3nt: TGTGCCAGCACGGGTTTCGGCGATGGCTACACCTTC; CDR3aa: CASTGFGDGYTF
abundance: .; j_gene: TRBJ1-6; len: 17; v_gene: TRBV11-2; d_gene: .; CDR3nt: TGTGCCAGCAGCTCCCGGGGGGGGAGCTCCTATAATTCACCCCTCCACTTT; CDR3aa: CASSSRGGSSYNSPLHF